This is a list of T cell receptor beta chains from one sample in a study of vaccination and CD4 T cells after COVID-19. The antigens for these receptors are not known. TCRdb processed the PCR reads anew with MiXCR; each CDR3 protein has one entry. The data contain some 15,000 distinct CDR3 sequences, around 59% of them singletons. The sequencing input was CD4+ T cells from blood, cultured in vitro. The source of these receptors is a human donor who had recovered from COVID-19. Both conserved end residues are part of each CDR3. The D gene is left open where the match is weak. A row's size may be missing; if present it is once, few, many or a size class.

V gene,D gene,J gene,clone size,CDR3 protein,CDR3 DNA
TRBV20-1,-,TRBJ2-7,few,CSARDMSSYEQYF,TGCAGTGCTAGAGATATGAGCTCCTACGAGCAGTACTTC
TRBV28,-,TRBJ1-2,few,CAISPAGEYGYTF,TGTGCCATCTCCCCCGCAGGCGAATATGGCTACACCTTC
TRBV6-5,TRBD1,TRBJ1-6,few,CASSSLTGGNSPLHF,TGTGCCAGCAGTTCCCTGACAGGGGGGAATTCACCCCTCCACTTT
TRBV18,-,TRBJ1-6,-,CASSPDPPNSPLHF,TGTGCCAGCTCACCGGATCCGCCAAATTCACCCCTCCACTTT
TRBV20-1,TRBD1,TRBJ2-7,-,CSAGGQGASYEQYF,TGCAGTGCTGGCGGACAGGGGGCTTCCTACGAGCAGTACTTC
TRBV25-1,-,TRBJ1-1,-,CASSERPDRSPQDTEAFF,TGTGCCAGCAGTGAACGACCGGACAGATCTCCCCAGGACACTGAAGCTTTCTTT
TRBV7-9,TRBD2,TRBJ2-4,-,CASSMKREWDKNIQYF,TGTGCCAGCAGCATGAAGCGGGAGTGGGACAAAAACATTCAGTACTTC
TRBV28,TRBD1,TRBJ1-1,-,CASNQGGRTEAFF,TGTGCCAGCAACCAGGGGGGCCGAACTGAAGCTTTCTTT
TRBV7-2,-,TRBJ1-1,-,CASGGRITMNTEAFF,TGTGCCAGCGGTGGCCGGATTACTATGAACACTGAAGCTTTCTTT
TRBV15,-,TRBJ2-7,-,CATSRQTGTYEQYF,TGTGCCACCAGCAGACAGACAGGTACCTACGAGCAGTACTTC
TRBV27,TRBD1,TRBJ1-2,-,CASRPRGQGSPNYGYTF,TGTGCCAGCAGACCACGGGGACAGGGTTCCCCTAACTATGGCTACACCTTC
TRBV6-2/TRBV6-3,-,TRBJ1-5,-,CASCIRRGGNQPQHF,TGTGCCAGCTGCATCCGCCGAGGGGGCAATCAGCCCCAGCATTTT
TRBV6-1,TRBD2,TRBJ2-3,few,CASGPSGRLDTQYF,TGTGCCAGCGGGCCTAGCGGGAGGTTAGATACGCAGTATTTT
TRBV5-4,TRBD1,TRBJ1-6,-,CASSPTLQGAGNSPLHF,TGTGCCAGCAGCCCAACACTACAGGGGGCTGGGAATTCACCCCTCCACTTT
TRBV11-2,-,TRBJ1-5,-,CASSLGRGSNQPQHF,TGTGCCAGCAGCTTAGGGCGCGGGAGCAATCAGCCCCAGCATTTT
TRBV6-1,-,TRBJ1-2,-,CASSLQGDYGYTF,TGTGCCAGCAGTCTACAGGGCGACTATGGCTACACCTTC
TRBV20-1,TRBD1,TRBJ2-1,few,CSARAPGTGPRYNEQFF,TGCAGTGCTAGAGCCCCTGGGACAGGGCCGAGGTACAATGAGCAGTTCTTC
TRBV7-2,-,TRBJ1-6,few,CASSFPLGSYNSPLHF,TGTGCCAGCAGCTTCCCCTTAGGCTCCTATAATTCACCCCTCCACTTT
TRBV5-1,TRBD1,TRBJ2-1,-,CASSPGQGTYNEQFF,TGCGCCAGCAGCCCCGGACAGGGAACTTACAATGAGCAGTTCTTC
TRBV20-1,TRBD1,TRBJ1-5,-,CSARDTGQGDRYSNQPQHF,TGCAGTGCTAGGGATACTGGACAGGGCGACCGATATAGCAATCAGCCCCAGCATTTT
TRBV7-2,TRBD1,TRBJ1-1,-,CASSLDYSAGQGAAEAFF,TGTGCCAGCAGCTTAGATTATTCAGCCGGACAGGGGGCAGCTGAAGCTTTCTTT
TRBV20-1,-,TRBJ1-1,few,CSARVPGWGMNTEAFF,TGCAGTGCTAGAGTACCGGGGTGGGGGATGAACACTGAAGCTTTCTTT
TRBV20-1,-,TRBJ1-2,few,CSARDLRVVLNYGYTF,TGCAGTGCTAGAGATCTGAGGGTTGTACTTAACTATGGCTACACCTTC
TRBV5-1,-,TRBJ1-1,-,CASSQRGGSPTEAFF,TGCGCCAGCAGCCAGAGGGGGGGATCTCCGACTGAAGCTTTCTTT
TRBV28,TRBD1,TRBJ1-5,once,CASSQGGDNQPQHF,TGTGCCAGCAGCCAGGGGGGTGACAATCAGCCCCAGCATTTT
TRBV5-4,-,TRBJ1-1,-,CASRPRTANTEAFF,TGTGCCAGCAGGCCAAGGACAGCGAACACTGAAGCTTTCTTT
TRBV10-1,-,TRBJ1-3,-,CASSDSTGSGNTIYF,TGCGCCAGCAGTGATTCGACAGGCTCGGGAAACACCATATATTTT
TRBV29-1,-,TRBJ2-4,-,CSVEEVRSPGIQYF,TGCAGCGTTGAAGAGGTCAGGTCGCCGGGCATTCAGTACTTC
TRBV14,TRBD2,TRBJ2-3,-,CASSRDGGGTDTQYF,TGTGCCAGCAGCCGAGATGGGGGGGGCACAGATACGCAGTATTTT
TRBV14,-,TRBJ1-1,-,CASSQGGPPRTEAFF,TGTGCCAGCAGCCAAGGGGGACCCCCCAGGACTGAAGCTTTCTTT
TRBV27,TRBD2,TRBJ2-3,few,CASGTTRGTDTQYF,TGTGCCAGCGGGACTACGAGAGGTACAGATACGCAGTATTTT
TRBV27,-,TRBJ2-5,-,CASSRQGGQETQYF,TGTGCCAGCAGTCGGCAGGGTGGCCAAGAGACCCAGTACTTC
TRBV4-1,-,TRBJ2-7,-,CASSQVGRGRFEQYF,TGCGCCAGCAGCCAAGTCGGCAGGGGTCGTTTCGAGCAGTACTTC
TRBV20-1,-,TRBJ1-2,-,CSARDFTEGQAGYTF,TGCAGTGCTAGAGATTTCACGGAGGGTCAGGCTGGCTACACCTTC
TRBV20-1,-,TRBJ2-7,-,CSAPNRAAEQYF,TGCAGTGCGCCCAATCGGGCCGCCGAGCAGTACTTC
TRBV6-1,TRBD1,TRBJ2-7,-,CASKQGAVSRYEQYF,TGTGCCAGCAAACAGGGGGCGGTTTCCCGCTACGAGCAGTACTTC